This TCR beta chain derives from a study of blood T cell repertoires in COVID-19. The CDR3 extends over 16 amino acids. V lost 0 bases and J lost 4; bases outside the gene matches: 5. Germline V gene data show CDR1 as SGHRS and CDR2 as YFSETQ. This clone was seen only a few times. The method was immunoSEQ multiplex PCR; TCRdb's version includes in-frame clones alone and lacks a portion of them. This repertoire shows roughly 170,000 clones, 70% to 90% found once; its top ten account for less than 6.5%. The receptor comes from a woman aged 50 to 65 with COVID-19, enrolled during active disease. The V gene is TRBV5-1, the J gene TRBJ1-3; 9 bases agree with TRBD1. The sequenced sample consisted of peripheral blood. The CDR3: CASSLVGTGLGNTIYF. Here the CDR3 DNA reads TGCGCCAGCAGCTTGGTCGGGACAGGGCTGGGAAACACCATATATTTT.